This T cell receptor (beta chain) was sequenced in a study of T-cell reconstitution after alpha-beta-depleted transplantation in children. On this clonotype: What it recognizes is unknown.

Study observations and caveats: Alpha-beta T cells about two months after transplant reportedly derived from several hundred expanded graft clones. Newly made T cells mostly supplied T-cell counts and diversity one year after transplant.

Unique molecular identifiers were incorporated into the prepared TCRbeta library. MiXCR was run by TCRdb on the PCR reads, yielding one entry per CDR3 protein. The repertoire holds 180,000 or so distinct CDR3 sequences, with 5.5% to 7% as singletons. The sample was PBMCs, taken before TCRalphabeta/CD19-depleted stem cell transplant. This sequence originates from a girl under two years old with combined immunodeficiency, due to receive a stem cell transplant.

This chain's CDR3 is CASSHLVSYEQYF. CDR3 coding DNA: TGTGCCAGCAGCCATCTGGTCTCCTACGAGCAGTACTTC. This chain connects TRBV14 to TRBJ2-7, with unresolved D. Germline V gene sequence: CDR1 SGHDN, CDR2 FVKESK. The CDR3 runs to 13 residues. Trimming cost V 3 bases and J 0 bases, with 6 bases left between them. Full variable domain (outside the CDR3, taken from reference TRBV14 and TRBJ2-7): EAGVTQFPSHSVIEKGQTVTLRCDPISGHDNLYWYRRVMGKEIKFLLHFVKESKQDESGMPNNRFLAERTGGTYSTLKVQPAELEDSGVYFCASSHLVSYEQYFGPGTRLTVT.